This T cell receptor (beta chain) was identified during a study of human T cells and chemical hapten exposure. Unique molecular identifiers were attached to individual cDNA molecules during library preparation. TCRdb reprocessed the RACE reads with MiXCR, giving one entry per CDR3 protein. Here the sample spans 40,000 to 60,000 distinct CDR3 sequences, less than 9.5% being singletons. The CDR3 runs to 14 residues. Germline-derived CDR1 and CDR2 are SGHNT and YYREEE (reference sequence). V shed 1 base and J shed 6 bases, with 10 bases lying between them. Time point denoted: patch test 1, 2 weeks after DPC sensitization. Indicated treatment: therapeutic diphenylcyclopropenone sensitization with weekly scalp DPC. Ten or more counts support this clonotype.

Sequenced here: whole blood, sampled in connection with sensitization to the hapten diphenylcyclopropenone (DPC). This clonotype was sampled from a woman aged 45-59 years with alopecia areata. Some clones in this sample may be carry-over from other donors' samples. The chain links TRBV5-4 to TRBJ2-2; D is uncertain. The CDR3 loop is CASSLKVGAGELFF. The CDR3 nucleotides are TGTGCCAGCAGCTTGAAAGTTGGCGCCGGGGAGCTGTTTTTT. The full variable domain, completed using reference TRBV5-4 and TRBJ2-2, is ETGVTQSPTHLIKTRGQQVTLRCSSQSGHNTVSWYQQALGQGPQFIFQYYREEENGRGNFPPRFSGLQFPNYSSELNVNALELDDSALYLCASSLKVGAGELFFGEGSRLTVL.